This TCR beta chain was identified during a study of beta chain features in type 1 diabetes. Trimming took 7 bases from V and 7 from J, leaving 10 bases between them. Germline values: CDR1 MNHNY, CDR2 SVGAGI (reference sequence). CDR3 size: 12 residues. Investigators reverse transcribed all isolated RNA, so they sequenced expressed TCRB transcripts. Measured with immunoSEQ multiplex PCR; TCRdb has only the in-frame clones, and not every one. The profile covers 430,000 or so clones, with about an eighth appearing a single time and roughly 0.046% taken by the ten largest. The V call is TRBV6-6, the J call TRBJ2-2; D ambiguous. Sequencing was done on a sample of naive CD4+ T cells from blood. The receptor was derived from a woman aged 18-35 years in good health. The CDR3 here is CASTRIDGELFF. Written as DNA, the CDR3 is TGTGCCAGCACTCGGATTGACGGGGAGCTGTTTTTT.